Below, 32 T cell receptor beta chains from the same sample are listed, as sequenced in a study of CD8 T cells in ankylosing spondylitis. Study-wide findings and caveats: Within ankylosing spondylitis blood, a TCR beta motif made up of several highly homologous variants appeared to be characteristic.

TCRdb analysed the 5' RACE reads with MiXCR anew, one entry per CDR3 protein. The sample holds more than 600,000 distinct CDR3 sequences, under 20% seen once. No antigen has been identified for these receptors. The sample comprised blood, either unsorted or a sorted T cell fraction (not recorded which). The receptor source for this set is a male donor with ankylosing spondylitis.

Only a few counts were recorded for this clonotype. The chain has TRBV9 and TRBJ1-1, with TRBD1 as a possible D gene (6 bases). This CDR3 contains 13 residues. Germline V gene data show CDR1 as SGDLS and CDR2 as YYNGEE. V dropped 0 bases and J dropped 7 bases, with 10 bases sitting between them. The chain's CDR3 is CASSVVTGVEAFF. The CDR3 DNA is TGTGCCAGCAGCGTAGTGACAGGTGTTGAAGCTTTCTTT.

This clonotype showed up many times. The chain recombines TRBV5-1 with TRBJ1-2; the match to TRBD1 covers 8 bases. This CDR3 is 15 amino acids long. Trimming took 3 bases from V and 0 from J; bases not matched to a gene: 4. The germline V gene encodes CDR1 SGHRS and CDR2 YFSETQ. CDR3 coding DNA: TGCGCCAGCAGCTATGGACAGGGAACTAACTATGGCTACACCTTC. Translation: CASSYGQGTNYGYTF.

This clonotype was seen a handful of times. The chain recombines TRBV7-9 with TRBJ1-3; the D is unclear. Germline loops: CDR1 SEHNR, CDR2 FQNEAQ (reference sequence). CDR3 length: 16 residues. V was clipped by 2 bases and J by 0 bases, with 11 bases between them. DNA of the CDR3: TGTGCCAGCAGCTTAATGGACGGAAGCTCTGGAAACACCATATATTTT. It translates to CASSLMDGSSGNTIYF.

This clonotype was recorded a few times. This chain uses TRBV3-1 with TRBJ1-2, with unresolved D. Germline lookup yields CDR1 LGHDT and CDR2 YNNKEL (reference sequence). The ends were cut back, 0 bases at V and 12 bases at J, with 11 bases in the middle. This CDR3 spans 12 amino acids. CDR3 bases: TGTGCCAGCAGCCAAGATCTTCGGCCGCACACCTTC. It encodes CASSQDLRPHTF.

V gene TRBV9 combines with J gene TRBJ2-2; possibly TRBD1 for D (6 bases). Trimming took 1 base from V and 3 from J, leaving 10 bases between them. Per germline, CDR1 SGDLS and CDR2 YYNGEE. The CDR3 consists of 15 residues. CDR3 amino acids: CASSVRDTDTGELFF. The DNA for the CDR3 is TGTGCCAGCAGCGTAAGGGACACCGACACCGGGGAGCTGTTTTTT.

The chain recombines TRBV12-3 or TRBV12-4 with TRBJ2-7; TRBD2 matches 8 bases. The V gene end was trimmed by 9 bases and the J gene end by 2 bases; junction bases not matched to a gene: 6. CDR3 length: 13 residues. This chain's CDR3 is CASARTSPYEQYF. The CDR3 DNA follows: TGTGCCAGTGCCAGGACTAGCCCCTACGAGCAGTACTTC.

The table lists this clonotype with a few counts. This chain uses TRBV5-1 with TRBJ2-1, with D perhaps TRBD1 (5 bases). The CDR3 spans 14 residues. Germline assignment: CDR1 SGHRS and CDR2 YFSETQ. V was trimmed by 0 bases and J by 5 bases, leaving 9 bases between them. The CDR3 loop is CASSLDLQDNEQFF. The DNA for the CDR3 is TGCGCCAGCAGCTTGGATCTACAGGACAATGAGCAGTTCTTC.

The table lists this clonotype with a few counts. The rearrangement joins TRBV7-9 to TRBJ2-1, with D possibly TRBD2 on 5 matching bases. Deletions cut 1 base from V and 9 bases from J, with 7 bases between. Per the germline V gene, CDR1 is SEHNR and CDR2 is FQNEAQ (reference sequence). The CDR3 contains 12 residues. CDR3 nucleotide sequence: TGTGCCAGCAGCTTAGTAGCGATTGAGCAGTTCTTC. Its translation is CASSLVAIEQFF.

This clonotype was counted between two and nine times. The chain has TRBV6-6 and TRBJ1-2, with D possibly TRBD1 on 6 matching bases. Germline V gives CDR1 MNHNY, CDR2 SVGAGI (reference sequence). The CDR3 consists of 12 residues. V was pared by 5 bases and J by 11 bases, with 15 bases between. CDR3 region: CASSPGAIAYTF. Here the CDR3 DNA reads TGTGCCAGCAGTCCGGGGGCAATAGCTTACACCTTC.

The sample holds many counts of this clonotype. This chain joins TRBV7-3 and TRBJ2-7, with D maybe TRBD2 (6 bases). Deletions cut 2 bases from V and 4 bases from J, with 12 bases between. The CDR3 runs 14 residues. Germline V gene sequence: CDR1 SGHTA, CDR2 FQGTGA. This CDR3 is CASSLQGGAYEQYF. The CDR3 DNA sequence: TGTGCCAGCAGCTTACAGGGCGGGGCTTACGAGCAGTACTTC. The variable domain in full, completed from reference TRBV7-3 and TRBJ2-7, reads GAGVSQTPSNKVTEKGKYVELRCDPISGHTALYWYRQSLGQGPEFLIYFQGTGAADDSGLPNDRFFAVRPEGSVSTLKIQRTERGDSAVYLCASSLQGGAYEQYFGPGTRLTVT.

The V call is TRBV7-3, the J call TRBJ1-3, with D tentatively TRBD1 (5 bases). V lost 8 bases, J lost 3 bases, and 8 bases lay in between. The CDR3 spans 12 residues. The germline V gene encodes CDR1 SGHTA and CDR2 FQGTGA. The CDR3 DNA follows: TGTGCCAGCGTAACAGGTGGAAACACCATATATTTT. Translation: CASVTGGNTIYF.

The sample holds a few counts of this clonotype. The V gene is TRBV6-5, the J gene TRBJ2-1; possibly TRBD2 for D (5 bases). Trimming took 2 bases from V and 3 from J, leaving 8 bases between them. The CDR3 has 14 residues. From germline, CDR1 is MNHEY and CDR2 SVGAGI. In DNA form, the CDR3 reads TGTGCCAGCAGTTACGGGGAGCACTACAATGAGCAGTTCTTC. This codes for CASSYGEHYNEQFF.

The chain combines TRBV7-8 with TRBJ2-4; no reliable D call. The CDR3 runs 14 residues. V lost 8 bases and J 0 bases, leaving 11 bases between the germline ends. The germline gives CDR1 SGHVS, CDR2 FQNEAQ. The CDR3 reads CASARSLAKNIQYF. As DNA, the CDR3 is TGTGCCAGCGCCCGGAGTTTAGCCAAAAACATTCAGTACTTC.

This clonotype turned up a few times. This chain connects TRBV20-1 to TRBJ2-5; the D is unclear. Germline V gene lookup returns CDR1 DFQATT and CDR2 SNEGSKA (reference sequence). V was clipped by 3 bases and J by 2 bases, with 10 bases between them. The CDR3 consists of 13 residues. The CDR3 here is CSASRAVQETQYF. The CDR3 region has the DNA TGCAGTGCTAGTAGGGCAGTACAAGAGACCCAGTACTTC.

Ten or more counts support this clonotype. This chain joins TRBV7-8 and TRBJ2-1; TRBD1 or TRBD2 may be the D gene (5 bases each). CDR1 is SGHVS, CDR2 FQNEAQ, per germline. This CDR3 comprises 13 residues. V gave up 0 bases and J gave up 8 bases, with 8 bases separating them. In nucleotides, the CDR3 is TGTGCCAGCAGCTTAGCCAGGGAGTATGAGCAGTTCTTC. Translation gives CASSLAREYEQFF.

This clonotype was picked up a small number of times. The V call is TRBV5-1, the J call TRBJ2-1; 15 positions match TRBD2. The germline V gene encodes CDR1 SGHRS and CDR2 YFSETQ. After removal of 3 bases from V and 0 bases from J, the junction contained 7 bases not matched to a gene. The CDR3 consists of 19 residues. DNA of the CDR3: TGCGCCAGCAGCTCGGGACTAGCGGGGGGCAGGAGCTCCTACAATGAGCAGTTCTTC. Translation gives CASSSGLAGGRSSYNEQFF.

This sequence joins TRBV3-1 and TRBJ2-7; 8 nucleotides match TRBD2. The CDR3 has 16 residues. V lost 3 bases and J lost 3; bases outside the gene matches: 10. Germline V CDR1 and CDR2: LGHDT, YNNKEL (reference sequence). The CDR3 DNA reads as TGTGCCAGCAGCCACCCTGGACTAGCCGGGGGCTACGAGCAGTACTTC. This translates into CASSHPGLAGGYEQYF.

This clonotype was counted at least ten times. The chain combines TRBV5-1 with TRBJ2-1, with 13 bases aligning to TRBD2. Trimming removed 4 bases from V and 6 bases from J; junction bases left unmatched: 4. Germline V gene data show CDR1 as SGHRS and CDR2 as YFSETQ. This CDR3 has 15 residues. The CDR3 sequence: CASSRTSGRANEQFF. The CDR3 DNA follows: TGCGCCAGCAGCCGGACTAGCGGGAGAGCCAATGAGCAGTTCTTC.

V gene TRBV7-2 combines with J gene TRBJ2-5; TRBD2 matches at 8 bases. There are 15 residues in the CDR3. Germline V gene sequence: CDR1 SGHTA, CDR2 FQGNSA. The trim removed 5 bases at V and 4 bases at J, leaving 9 bases unmatched. CDR3 sequence (DNA): TGTGCCAGCAGCCCCGGGACTAGTTTGTTAGAGACCCAGTACTTC. As protein: CASSPGTSLLETQYF.

This clonotype occurred a few times. This sequence joins TRBV7-9 and TRBJ2-1, with D unresolved. The length of the CDR3 is 11 residues. V was shortened by 2 bases and J by 10 bases, with 6 bases between the two germline ends. Germline values: CDR1 SEHNR, CDR2 FQNEAQ (reference sequence). CDR3 protein: CASSLPVEQFF. CDR3 nucleotide sequence: TGTGCCAGCAGCTTACCAGTGGAGCAGTTCTTC.

This clonotype showed up just a few times. The chain joins TRBV4-3 to TRBJ1-1, with a possible D match to TRBD1 (6 bases). The V gene's germline CDR1 is LGHNA and CDR2 YSLEER. The germline V and J ends were trimmed by 1 base and 7 bases, with 10 bases remaining between them. The length of the CDR3 is 13 residues. The CDR3 loop reads CASSQVRGYEAFF. CDR3 DNA sequence: TGCGCCAGCAGCCAAGTGAGGGGGTATGAAGCTTTCTTT.

This clonotype was observed a handful of times. The chain couples TRBV7-3 to TRBJ2-5, with D unresolved. Trimming shortened V by 1 base and J by 3 bases, and 6 bases separated the two germline ends. This CDR3 has 13 residues. Germline CDR1 SGHTA, CDR2 FQGTGA. CDR3 bases: TGTGCCAGCAGCTTAATTCCGGAAGAGACCCAGTACTTC. Encoded protein: CASSLIPEETQYF.

This clonotype was counted between two and nine times. The rearrangement links TRBV29-1 to TRBJ2-3; 12 positions match TRBD1. Germline values: CDR1 SQVTM, CDR2 ANQGSEA. Losses at the gene ends were 1 base for V and 5 bases for J; bases not matched to a gene: 7. This CDR3 is built from 16 residues. As DNA, the CDR3 is TGCAGCGTTGAAGGGCGGGACAGGGGGCGAAAAGATACGCAGTATTTT. The encoded protein is CSVEGRDRGRKDTQYF.

This rearrangement joins TRBV10-3 to TRBJ2-3, with D unresolved. Germline CDR1 ENHRY, CDR2 SYGVKD. V was shortened by 3 bases and J by 1 base, with 14 bases between the two germline ends. The CDR3 sequence is 16 residues long. The CDR3 region has the DNA TGTGCCATCAGTGAAGGGTTGGACGGACGCACAGATACGCAGTATTTT. Translated: CAISEGLDGRTDTQYF.

This chain joins TRBV28 and TRBJ2-6; no firm D call. CDR1 is MDHEN, CDR2 SYDVKM, per germline. The CDR3 spans 14 residues. With 4 bases removed from V and 4 bases from J, the gap between germline ends came to 8 bases. The CDR3 loop is CASSWSLGANVLTF. The CDR3 bases are TGTGCCAGCAGTTGGTCCCTGGGGGCCAACGTCCTGACTTTC.

A single count supports this clonotype. The V call is TRBV29-1, the J call TRBJ2-6, with 8 positions matching TRBD1. V shed 6 bases, J shed 3 bases, and the junction held 4 bases outside the gene matches. The CDR3 totals 14 residues. The germline CDR1 and CDR2 sequences are SQVTM and ANQGSEA. Written as DNA, the CDR3 is TGCAGCGTAGAGGACAGGGATGGGGCCAACGTCCTGACTTTC. This codes for CSVEDRDGANVLTF.

This clonotype was found many times. The rearrangement joins TRBV6-5 to TRBJ2-7; D may match TRBD1 or TRBD2 (5 bases each). Germline loops: CDR1 MNHEY, CDR2 SVGAGI. Trimming took 4 bases from V and 2 from J, leaving 18 bases between them. The CDR3 totals 16 residues. Here the CDR3 DNA reads TGTGCCAGCAGTTCCCTCCGGGAAAAGGGACCCTACGAGCAGTACTTC. This gives the protein CASSSLREKGPYEQYF.

This clonotype has ten or more counts. This chain uses TRBV12-3 or TRBV12-4 with TRBJ2-1, with D possibly being TRBD2 (7 bases). This CDR3 comprises 17 residues. The V and J ends lost 5 bases and 7 bases respectively, with 24 bases between them. This chain's CDR3 is CASSPPFAGAVSNEQFF. CDR3 sequence (DNA): TGTGCCAGCAGTCCCCCTTTCGCGGGGGCCGTAAGTAATGAGCAGTTCTTC.

This clonotype was counted only a few times. The CDR3 here is CASSFGAQPQHF. The CDR3 bases are TGTGCCAGCAGTTTTGGAGCTCAGCCCCAGCATTTT. The genes are TRBV12-3 or TRBV12-4 and TRBJ1-5; D remains ambiguous. Trimming stripped 3 bases from V and 6 bases from J, with 6 bases between. The CDR3 is 12 amino acids.

CDR3 nucleotides: TGTGCCAGCAGCTTAGAGGTGCGTGTCGACAATAATTCACCCCTCCACTTT. Encoded protein: CASSLEVRVDNNSPLHF. The V call is TRBV7-9, the J call TRBJ1-6, with D unresolved. Per germline, CDR1 SEHNR and CDR2 FQNEAQ (reference sequence). This CDR3 comprises 17 residues. V was trimmed by 1 base and J by 5 bases, leaving 15 bases between them.

This clonotype showed up many times. The chain links TRBV12-3 or TRBV12-4 to TRBJ1-2; D is uncertain. The length of the CDR3 is 15 residues. V lost 5 bases to trimming and J lost 2 bases, with 15 bases between them. The CDR3 DNA is TGTGCCAGCAGTCCCCCCCGGGGAGGGAACTATGGCTACACCTTC. Amino acid sequence: CASSPPRGGNYGYTF.

V usage is TRBV12-3 or TRBV12-4 and J usage is TRBJ2-1, with TRBD1 matching 7 bases. Trimming cost V 6 bases and J 6 bases; bases outside gene matches: 8. The length of the CDR3 is 14 residues. CDR3 sequence reads: CASSPRQGRNEQFF. In DNA, the CDR3 is TGTGCCAGCAGCCCCCGACAGGGCCGCAATGAGCAGTTCTTC.